This T cell receptor beta chain was profiled in a study of T-cell reconstitution after alpha-beta-depleted transplantation in children. Unique molecular identifiers featured in how the TCRbeta library was prepared. TCRdb reanalysed the PCR reads using MiXCR and keeps one entry per CDR3 protein. Of 400,000 to 550,000 distinct CDR3 sequences in the sample, about 10% were seen once. J gave up 7 bases and V 5 bases, and 7 bases lay outside the gene matches. Germline V gene data show CDR1 as SQVTM and CDR2 as ANQGSEA. CDR3 length equals 13 residues. The rearrangement uses TRBV29-1 and TRBJ2-1, with 8 bases matching TRBD2. The sequences come from PBMCs, collected before TCRalphabeta/CD19-depleted stem cell transplant. The receptor's source is a child under 10 years old with inherited bone marrow failure, due to receive a stem cell transplant. Here the CDR3 reads CSVSGGRLNEQFF. The CDR3 nucleotides read TGCAGCGTTAGCGGGGGTCGTTTAAATGAGCAGTTCTTC.